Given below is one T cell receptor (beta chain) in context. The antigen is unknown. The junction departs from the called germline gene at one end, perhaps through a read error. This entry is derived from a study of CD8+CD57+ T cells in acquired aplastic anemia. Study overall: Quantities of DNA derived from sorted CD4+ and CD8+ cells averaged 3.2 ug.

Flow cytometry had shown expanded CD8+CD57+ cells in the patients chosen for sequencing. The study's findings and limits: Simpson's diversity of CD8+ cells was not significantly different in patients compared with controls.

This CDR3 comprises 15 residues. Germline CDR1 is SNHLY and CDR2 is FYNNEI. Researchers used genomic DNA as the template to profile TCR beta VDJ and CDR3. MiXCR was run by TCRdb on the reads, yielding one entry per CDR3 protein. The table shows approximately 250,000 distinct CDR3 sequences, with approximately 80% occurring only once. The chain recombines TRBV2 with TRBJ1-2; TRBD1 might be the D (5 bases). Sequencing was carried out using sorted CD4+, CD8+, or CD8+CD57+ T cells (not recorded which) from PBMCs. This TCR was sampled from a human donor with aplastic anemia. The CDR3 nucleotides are TGTGCCAGCAGCGAATCAAGCGGGGGGGACTTCAATGAGCAGTTC. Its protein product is CASSESSGGDFNEQF.